Below, 26 T cell receptor beta chains from the same sample are listed, as sequenced in a study of cytomegalovirus exposure and HLA in healthy donors. The study ran its PCR with 60 Vbeta and 13 Jbeta primers. Sequenced by immunoSEQ multiplex PCR; TCRdb stores in-frame clones only, minus some. The sample lists approximately 90,000 clones, about 74% seen once, with more than 3% in the top ten. Material for sequencing was PBMCs. The source is a man younger than 40 in good health and CMV-seronegative.

This sequence joins TRBV28 and TRBJ1-5; unclear D gene. Germline-derived CDR1 and CDR2 are MDHEN and SYDVKM. CDR3 length equals 13 residues. The V and J ends lost 4 bases and 5 bases respectively, with 9 bases between them. The CDR3 spells CASSSRLYQPQHF. DNA of the CDR3: TGTGCCAGCAGTTCCCGACTCTATCAGCCCCAGCATTTT.

CDR3 protein: CASSLDRGRDEQFF. The CDR3 DNA sequence: TGCGCCAGCAGCCTCGACAGGGGCAGGGATGAGCAGTTCTTC. The rearrangement uses TRBV4-1 and TRBJ2-1; 8 nucleotides agree with TRBD1. This CDR3 region has 14 residues. V lost 4 bases and J lost 8; bases outside the gene matches: 7. CDR1 and CDR2 from the germline V gene are MGHRA and YSYEKL.

This chain joins TRBV5-6 and TRBJ1-2, with TRBD1 matching 7 bases. Per germline, CDR1 SGHDT and CDR2 YYEEEE. The length of the CDR3 is 14 residues. Trimming took 4 bases from V and 8 from J; bases not matched to a gene: 11. Written as DNA, the CDR3 is TGTGCCAGCAGCGAAGGGGGCTTTTCCTACGGCTACACCTTC. Protein sequence: CASSEGGFSYGYTF.

The chain links TRBV13 to TRBJ2-7; TRBD1 is a possible D gene (6 bases). The CDR3 spans 15 residues. CDR1 is PRHDT, CDR2 FYEKMQ, per germline (reference sequence). V was shortened by 0 bases and J by 2 bases, with 11 bases between the two germline ends. CDR3 DNA: TGTGCCAGCAGCTTAGGGCAGGGGCGAACCTACGAGCAGTACTTC. This sequence encodes CASSLGQGRTYEQYF. Filled out from reference TRBV13 and TRBJ2-7, the complete variable domain reads AAGVIQSPRHLIKEKRETATLKCYPIPRHDTVYWYQQGPGQDPQFLISFYEKMQSDKGSIPDRFSAQQFSDYHSELNMSSLELGDSALYFCASSLGQGRTYEQYFGPGTRLTVT.

The chain is built from TRBV28 and TRBJ2-4; a possible D gene is TRBD2 (6 bases). The CDR3 loop spans 15 amino acids. Trimming left V 6 bases short and J 7 bases short, with 19 bases between. Germline assignment: CDR1 MDHEN and CDR2 SYDVKM. CDR3 bases: TGTGCCAGCAGGCGGGACGGCGATTTTTCGAACATTCAGTACTTC. It encodes CASRRDGDFSNIQYF.

The chain employs TRBV7-9 and TRBJ2-7; D is perhaps TRBD1 (5 bases). The ends were cut back, 6 bases at V and 2 bases at J, with 8 bases in the middle. The CDR3 covers 12 residues. Germline V lookup: CDR1 SEHNR, CDR2 FQNEAQ (reference sequence). CDR3 bases: TGTGCCAGCAGTCAACAGGCCTACGAGCAGTACTTC. Encoded protein: CASSQQAYEQYF. The full variable domain, rest sourced from reference TRBV7-9 and TRBJ2-7, is DTGVSQNPRHKITKRGQNVTFRCDPISEHNRLYWYRQTLGQGPEFLTYFQNEAQLEKSRLLSDRFSAERPKGSFSTLEIQRTEQGDSAMYLCASSQQAYEQYFGPGTRLTVT.

The chain combines TRBV18 with TRBJ1-1; D perhaps matches TRBD1 (6 bases). The CDR3 is made up of 15 amino acids. CDR1 KGHSH and CDR2 LQKENI come from the germline V gene. V was trimmed by 3 bases and J by 1 base, leaving 12 bases between them. The CDR3 DNA sequence: TGTGCCAGCTCACCGCCAACAGGGAAGAACACTGAAGCTTTCTTT. Protein product: CASSPPTGKNTEAFF.

This rearrangement joins TRBV18 to TRBJ2-1, with 7 bases lining up with TRBD1. The CDR3 contains 20 residues. Germline CDR1 reads KGHSH; CDR2 reads LQKENI. The junction had 15 bases not matched to a gene; V was cut back by 1 base and J by 0 bases. CDR3 in DNA: TGTGCCAGCTCACCACAAGTTAAAAAAAGTGGGACAGCCTCCTACAATGAGCAGTTCTTC. Translation: CASSPQVKKSGTASYNEQFF.

The chain recombines TRBV7-9 with TRBJ2-3; possibly TRBD1 for D (5 bases). V lost 0 bases to trimming and J lost 1 base, with 5 bases between them. Germline lookup yields CDR1 SEHNR and CDR2 FQNEAQ (reference sequence). The CDR3 length is 14 residues. The CDR3 sequence: CASSLARGTDTQYF. As DNA, the CDR3 is TGTGCCAGCAGCTTAGCCAGGGGCACAGATACGCAGTATTTT. Supplemented by reference TRBV7-9 and TRBJ2-3, the full variable domain reads DTGVSQNPRHKITKRGQNVTFRCDPISEHNRLYWYRQTLGQGPEFLTYFQNEAQLEKSRLLSDRFSAERPKGSFSTLEIQRTEQGDSAMYLCASSLARGTDTQYFGPGTRLTVL.

This chain uses TRBV6-4 with TRBJ2-3, with D perhaps matching TRBD2 (5 bases). The CDR3 covers 13 residues. V was trimmed by 0 bases and J by 6 bases, leaving 7 bases between them. Germline V lookup: CDR1 MRHNA, CDR2 SNTAGT. The CDR3 DNA reads TGTGCCAGCAGTGACTCCGAGCGGGATACGCAGTATTTT. This encodes CASSDSERDTQYF.

This clone was detected only a few times. The CDR3 is CASSGTSGNTIYF. The CDR3 bases are TGTGCCAGCAGCGGGACATCTGGAAACACCATATATTTT. The chain couples TRBV7-2 to TRBJ1-3; perhaps TRBD1 as D (6 bases). The germline V gene has CDR1 SGHTA and CDR2 FQGNSA. The V and J ends lost 5 bases and 1 base respectively, with 6 bases between them. The CDR3 sequence is 13 residues long.

The chain couples TRBV5-8 to TRBJ1-5, with D possibly being TRBD1 (5 bases). The CDR3 loop spans 16 amino acids. V was trimmed by 1 base and J by 4 bases, leaving 15 bases between them. Per germline, CDR1 SGHTS and CDR2 YDEGEE. This CDR3 reads CASSLYLGQQNQPQHF. CDR3 sequence (DNA): TGTGCCAGCAGCTTGTATCTGGGGCAACAGAATCAGCCCCAGCATTTT.

This clone was seen only a few times. This chain links TRBV28 with TRBJ1-3, with D maybe TRBD1 (6 bases). V shed 1 base and J shed 6 bases, with 10 bases lying between them. The CDR3 runs 14 residues. In germline, CDR1 is MDHEN, CDR2 SYDVKM. The CDR3 DNA is TGTGCCAGCAGTTTATCCGGACAGAAAAACACCATATATTTT. Translating gives CASSLSGQKNTIYF.

This chain links TRBV28 with TRBJ1-5, with 7 positions matching TRBD1. The CDR3 totals 15 residues. CDR1 MDHEN and CDR2 SYDVKM come from the germline V gene. V dropped 4 bases and J dropped 2; count of bases not matched to a gene: 5. CDR3 sequence (DNA): TGTGCCAGCAGTTCGGGACAGCTTGGCAATCAGCCCCAGCATTTT. It translates to CASSSGQLGNQPQHF. Combining the CDR3 with reference TRBV28 and TRBJ1-5 gives the whole variable domain DVKVTQSSRYLVKRTGEKVFLECVQDMDHENMFWYRQDPGLGLRLIYFSYDVKMKEKGDIPEGYSVSREKKERFSLILESASTNQTSMYLCASSSGQLGNQPQHFGDGTRLSIL.

This clone was counted a few times. This chain links TRBV29-1 with TRBJ2-1, with 7 bases fitting TRBD1. The CDR3 spans 15 residues. With V trimmed by 0 bases and J by 2 bases, 4 bases remained unmatched. Germline-derived CDR1 and CDR2 are SQVTM and ANQGSEA. The CDR3 DNA reads TGCAGCGTTGAAGATCTAGGGACAGCCTACAATGAGCAGTTCTTC. It specifies CSVEDLGTAYNEQFF.

This clone was found a few times. The chain combines TRBV4-2 with TRBJ1-1, with 10 positions matching TRBD1. The CDR3 is 16 amino acids. Germline V CDR1 and CDR2: LGHNA, YNFKEQ. Trimming removed 4 bases from V and 0 bases from J; junction bases left unmatched: 5. CDR3 nucleotide sequence: TGTGCCAGCAGCCGCGGGACAGGGGCATTGAACACTGAAGCTTTCTTT. Protein product: CASSRGTGALNTEAFF.

This sequence joins TRBV4-2 and TRBJ2-6; TRBD1 is a possible D gene (6 bases). There are 18 residues in the CDR3. The V gene lost 2 bases and the J gene lost 7 bases, with 21 bases spanning the gap. Germline lookup yields CDR1 LGHNA and CDR2 YNFKEQ. The chain's CDR3 is CASSQKLGTRRFANVLTF. Here the CDR3 DNA reads TGTGCCAGCAGCCAAAAACTCGGGACACGGCGGTTTGCCAACGTCCTGACTTTC.

The chain employs TRBV28 and TRBJ1-2; tentatively, D is TRBD1 (6 bases). The germline CDR1 and CDR2 sequences are MDHEN and SYDVKM. V dropped 3 bases and J dropped 6 bases, with 26 bases sitting between them. This CDR3 spans 18 amino acids. The chain's CDR3 is CASSFIPPWTEGYHGYTF. The CDR3 DNA follows: TGTGCCAGCAGTTTTATCCCCCCCTGGACAGAGGGGTATCATGGCTACACCTTC.

The chain has TRBV19 and TRBJ2-1, with TRBD2 matching over 7 bases. The V gene end was trimmed by 5 bases and the J gene end by 9 bases; junction bases not matched to a gene: 10. CDR1 is LNHDA and CDR2 is SQIVND in the germline V gene (reference sequence). The CDR3 covers 14 residues. The CDR3 protein is CASSGLGSVGEQFF. The DNA of the CDR3 is TGTGCCAGTAGTGGACTAGGATCGGTTGGTGAGCAGTTCTTC.

This clone is a singleton in its sample. The chain joins TRBV27 to TRBJ2-7, with 12 bases lining up with TRBD2. This CDR3 contains 15 residues. Germline V gene sequence: CDR1 MNHEY, CDR2 SMNVEV (reference sequence). V lost 5 bases, J lost 4 bases, and 6 bases stayed unmatched. The CDR3 nucleotides read TGTGCCAGCAGTGTACGGACTAGCGGGGATTACGAGCAGTACTTC. Its translation: CASSVRTSGDYEQYF.

The chain joins TRBV18 to TRBJ1-4; 7 nucleotides match TRBD1. V trimming: 6 bases; J trimming: 8 bases; junction bases outside the gene matches: 6. CDR1 is KGHSH, CDR2 LQKENI, per germline. The CDR3 covers 13 residues. The CDR3 protein is CASSAGTDEKLFF. For the CDR3, the DNA is TGTGCCAGCTCCGCCGGGACAGACGAAAAACTGTTTTTT.

In this sample, this clone turned up a few times. V and J are TRBV7-2 and TRBJ2-7; 10 bases map to TRBD1. Germline CDR1 and CDR2: SGHTA and FQGNSA. V was clipped by 5 bases and J by 2 bases; unmatched bases: 15. The CDR3 sequence is 18 residues long. For the CDR3, the DNA is TGTGCCAGCAGCACAAGGGACAGGGGAACACTCGGGACCTACGAGCAGTACTTC. Translation gives CASSTRDRGTLGTYEQYF.

The CDR3: CASSSVGLAGVKSTDTQYF. As DNA, the CDR3 is TGTGCCAGCAGCTCGGTCGGGTTAGCGGGGGTGAAAAGCACAGATACGCAGTATTTT. The V call is TRBV5-4, the J call TRBJ2-3, with TRBD2 identical over 9 bases. The V segment lost 3 bases and the J segment 0 bases; nucleotides outside the gene matches: 14. The length of the CDR3 is 19 residues. In germline, CDR1 is SGHNT, CDR2 YYREEE (reference sequence).

The J gene is TRBJ2-1, the V gene TRBV5-4; D ambiguous. The CDR3 sequence is 14 residues long. V lost 0 bases to trimming and J lost 8 bases, with 12 bases between them. Germline-derived CDR1 and CDR2 are SGHNT and YYREEE (reference sequence). In DNA form, the CDR3 reads TGTGCCAGCAGCTTGGTTGGAGATTGGGATGAGCAGTTCTTC. It translates to CASSLVGDWDEQFF.

The chain recombines TRBV27 with TRBJ2-7; 8 bases are shared with TRBD2. This CDR3 is built from 16 residues. CDR1 is MNHEY, CDR2 SMNVEV, per germline (reference sequence). V gave up 2 bases and J gave up 0 bases; unmatched junction bases: 6. The CDR3 bases are TGTGCCAGCAGTTTACAAAGCGGGGGCAGCTCCTACGAGCAGTACTTC. Translating it yields CASSLQSGGSSYEQYF.

The chain has TRBV19 and TRBJ1-6, with TRBD1 as a possible D gene (5 bases). The CDR3 runs to 14 residues. The germline V gene encodes CDR1 LNHDA and CDR2 SQIVND (reference sequence). The V and J ends lost 5 bases and 9 bases respectively, with 14 bases between them. CDR3: CASSAGTLGSPLHF. The CDR3 DNA sequence: TGTGCCAGTAGTGCCGGGACTTTGGGTTCACCCCTCCACTTT.